This TCR beta chain was recovered during a study of T cells in Graves' hyperthyroidism and ophthalmopathy. The wider study: Peripheral blood was secured at the point of initial diagnosis, before any treatment. Study results and limitations: The model forecast ophthalmopathy, anticipating it by a median about six months before onset.

Hyperthyroidism was newly diagnosed in patients aged 18 to 65 (duration under 2 months). As concerns this clonotype: The antigen remains undetermined.

Looked up from germline, CDR1 is SGHKS and CDR2 is YYEKEE (reference sequence). The CDR3 runs to 17 residues. The J segment lost 0 bases and the V segment lost 0 bases, leaving 5 bases of the junction unmatched. The source material, RNA transcripts, was used to amplify TCR beta CDR3 regions. HTBI primers drove first-round RT-PCR of the TCR CDR3. TCRdb reprocessed the multiplex PCR reads with MiXCR, giving one entry per CDR3 protein. The table lists 300,000 to 400,000 distinct CDR3 sequences, about 21% of them singletons. The J gene is TRBJ1-3, the V gene TRBV5-5, with 8 bases lining up with TRBD1. Sequenced material: blood. The sequence derives from a woman in her fifties or sixties with Graves' hyperthyroidism. The CDR3 loop reads CASSLEPGGLSGNTIYF. Here the CDR3 DNA reads TGTGCCAGCAGCTTGGAGCCAGGGGGCCTCTCTGGAAACACCATATATTTT.